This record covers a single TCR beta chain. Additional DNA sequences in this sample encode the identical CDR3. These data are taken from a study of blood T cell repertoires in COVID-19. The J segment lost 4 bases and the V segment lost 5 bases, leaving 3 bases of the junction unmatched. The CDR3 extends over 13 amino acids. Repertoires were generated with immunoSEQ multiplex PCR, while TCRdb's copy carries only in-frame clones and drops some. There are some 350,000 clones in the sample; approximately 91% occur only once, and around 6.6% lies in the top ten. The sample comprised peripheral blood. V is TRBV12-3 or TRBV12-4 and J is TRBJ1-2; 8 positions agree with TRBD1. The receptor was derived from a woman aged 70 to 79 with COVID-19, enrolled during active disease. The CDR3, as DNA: TGTGCCAGCAGTCAAACAGGGGGCTATGGCTACACCTTC. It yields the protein CASSQTGGYGYTF.